The subject of this entry is one T cell receptor (beta chain). Its antigen remains unknown. Sample treatment: 10-day PBMC culture with coronavirus spike peptide pools or control peptides (ViraFEST assay). The sample belongs to a study of vaccination and CD4 T cells after COVID-19. Trimming pared 2 bases from V and 5 bases from J, leaving 10 bases between. This CDR3 comprises 14 residues. The germline CDR1 and CDR2 sequences are MNHEY and SVGAGI. The Oncomine TCR Beta short-read assay was what sequenced the DNA obtained from cultured CD4+ T cells. Each CDR3 protein is one row after TCRdb ran MiXCR on the PCR reads. The sample has more than 12,000 distinct CDR3 sequences; 65% to 75% are singletons.

The sequence came from a human donor who had recovered from COVID-19. The specimen sequenced was CD4+ T cells from blood, cultured in vitro. The chain couples TRBV6-5 to TRBJ1-3; no clear D. CDR3 sequence: CASSYGPNRNTIYF. The CDR3 region has the DNA TGTGCCAGCAGTTACGGTCCTAATCGAAACACCATATATTTT.